Presented here are 2 T cell receptor beta chains from one specimen sequenced in a study of cytomegalovirus exposure and HLA in healthy donors (dated by TCRdb to the late 2010s). To prepare the library, the immunoSEQ multiplex PCR assay was applied. In its TCRdb copy, this immuneACCESS table keeps in-frame sequences only and misses some clones. Where compared with another copy, unresolved V genes explain less than half of these, and the others have no known cause. The sample table records 250,000 to 400,000 clones; approximately 86% of these occur just once. The leading ten clones occupy about 0.96% of the sample. Sequences were obtained from PBMCs. These receptors were collected from a man aged 30-40 years in good health and CMV-seronegative.

This chain joins TRBV7-2 and TRBJ2-1; D unresolved. The ends were cut back, 5 bases at V and 0 bases at J, with 11 bases in the middle. Per germline, CDR1 SGHTA and CDR2 FQGNSA. There are 15 residues in the CDR3. The CDR3 loop is CASSADWSSYNEQFF. The CDR3, as DNA: TGTGCCAGCAGCGCAGACTGGAGCTCCTACAATGAGCAGTTCTTC. The entire variable domain, with the rest obtained from reference TRBV7-2 and TRBJ2-1, is as follows: GAGVSQSPSNKVTEKGKDVELRCDPISGHTALYWYRQSLGQGLEFLIYFQGNSAPDKSGLPSDRFSAERTGGSVSTLTIQRTQQEDSAVYLCASSADWSSYNEQFFGPGTRLTVL.

This clone appeared once. CDR3 nucleotides: TGTGCCAGCAGTTTACAGGGATCCGGGGCCAACGTCCTGACTTTC. Its translation is CASSLQGSGANVLTF. The chain carries TRBV28 and TRBJ2-6; D possibly corresponds to TRBD1 (5 bases). This CDR3 comprises 15 residues. Looked up from germline, CDR1 is MDHEN and CDR2 is SYDVKM. Trimming cost V 2 bases and J 4 bases, with 9 bases left between them.